This TCR beta chain is from a study of blood T cell repertoires in COVID-19 (TCRdb year 2020). Notes on the research overall: Samples from collaborators originated in the United States, Italy and Spain and spanned both the acute and convalescent phases of COVID-19. Nearly every sample came with metadata listing a de-identified subject ID, COVID-19 status, age in years and sex. A freely available public database, intended as a resource for researchers studying the immune response to SARS-CoV-2, is where the repertoires were released. Subjects who had been exposed to COVID-19, were actively infected with it, or had recovered from it provided the deeply sampled blood TCRbeta repertoires that made up the dataset. The samples were drawn from the first 160 participants of the ongoing ImmuneRACE study and from about 1,200 subjects provided by 6 global collaborators. The material from the prospective study consisted of cDNA or gDNA derived from T cells, B-cell-depleted T cells, or PBMCs. HLA class I and class II types, where available, came from metadata supplied by the sample provider rather than from assay-based typing.

The immunoSEQ Assay, a bias-controlled multiplex PCR, was used to amplify TCRbeta CDR3 regions from genomic DNA. The authors' analysis ran thus. Nucleated cell counts per sample were estimated from amplification of reference gene primers within the assay. To quantify the absolute abundance of each unique TCRbeta CDR3 rearrangement, sequence reads were collapsed and filtered. Productive Simpson clonality was computed per sample as the square root of Simpson's diversity index over productive rearrangements. Here the immuneACCESS table is served through TCRdb, limited to in-frame sequences with V and J called. Missing clones are a known gap in these copies; in checked studies unresolved V genes cover under half, and the rest lacks a known reason. V, J and clone size derive from that table, while D and trimming were established from the DNA sequence. For this sample there are some 140,000 clones; roughly 84% appear just once. The ten largest make up 5% to 6% of the sample.

Beyond this particular receptor, the publication reports: The amount of clinical and demographic metadata varied by source and participant and was provided uncurated.

To note about this clone: Its antigen is unknown. One base away there is no much larger clone; base qualities are not given.

In the prospective study, participants were roughly 18 to 95 years old, resided in approximately 22 geographic areas of the United States, and were enrolled through a virtual design. To assign participants to cohorts, the prospective study relied on clinical history that participants themselves reported in a screening survey and a study questionnaire. Mobile phlebotomists in the prospective study collected whole blood, serum and a nasopharyngeal or oropharyngeal swab from every participant. Additional blood draws and questionnaires over an approximately two-month period could optionally be provided by prospective study participants. Prospective study blood samples were shipped either frozen or at room temperature before DNA extraction. The sequence came from a man aged 40-50 years with acute COVID-19. The sequencing input was PBMCs or T cells enriched from blood (not recorded which).

CDR3 sequence: CASSLDYSSGNTIYF. The sequenced DNA is TGTGCCAGCAGCTTGGACTATAGCTCTGGAAACACCATATATTTT. The sequence links TRBV5-4 to TRBJ1-3, with the D gene not clear enough to name. Reading the germline V gene (reference sequence) gives CDR1 SGHNT and CDR2 YYREEE. Trimming at the junction amounts to 0 bases on V and 0 bases on J, and the germline ends lie 7 bases apart. From its cysteine to its phenylalanine, the CDR3 spans 15 amino acids. The read is trimmed to its CDR3 DNA, 45 bases read in frame from base 1.